One sample yielded the 10 T cell receptor beta chains listed below, sequenced in a study of T cell clonality in common variable immunodeficiency. Assay used: immunoSEQ multiplex PCR; TCRdb lists only in-frame clones, some missing. Altogether 50,000 to 65,000 clones were found in the sample, and no singletons occur. The material sequenced was peripheral blood mononuclear cells. All receptors derive from a person aged 18-70 years in good health.

This clone was counted many times. The CDR3 end lies 3 residues beyond the end of the read and is filled in from the germline J gene. The chain links TRBV7-2 to TRBJ1-6; 9 bases fit TRBD1. V lost 1 base and J lost 8; bases outside the gene matches: 3. This CDR3 spans 15 amino acids. Germline CDR1 SGHTA, CDR2 FQGNSA. The CDR3 is CASSLGGQGHSPLHF. The CDR3 DNA, read in part, is TGTGCCAGCAGCTTAGGGGGACAGGGACATTCACCC.

This clone has at least ten counts. The read finishes 3 residues shy of the CDR3 end, and the germline J gene is used to complete it. The chain joins TRBV19 to TRBJ2-2; TRBD1 matches at 9 bases. Germline CDR1 reads LNHDA; CDR2 reads SQIVND (reference sequence). The trim removed 9 bases at V and 4 bases at J, leaving 12 bases unmatched. CDR3 length: 16 amino acids. The DNA read from the CDR3 is TGTGCCAGCGGGAAGAAAGGGACAGGGATCACCGGGGAG. Translating it yields CASGKKGTGITGE. The full CDR3 protein is CASGKKGTGITGELFF.

This clone showed up many times. Read coverage stops 3 residues before the CDR3 terminus; the germline J gene supplies the remainder. V is TRBV7-6 and J is TRBJ2-1; 8 bases fit TRBD2. Per germline, CDR1 SGHVS and CDR2 FNYEAQ. The J segment lost 9 bases and the V segment lost 5 bases, leaving 12 bases of the junction unmatched. CDR3 size: 15 residues. CDR3 residues: CASSTRTSREGEQFF. Incomplete CDR3 DNA: TGTGCCAGCAGCACAAGGACTAGCCGAGAGGGTGAG.

This clone was observed at least ten times. The read is 3 residues too short to cover the CDR3 end, so that end is filled in from the germline J gene. This sequence joins TRBV5-5 and TRBJ2-3; maybe TRBD2 (5 bases). This CDR3 has 13 residues. Germline V gene lookup returns CDR1 SGHKS and CDR2 YYEKEE (reference sequence). V lost 6 bases, J lost 4 bases, and 12 bases lay in between. The chain's CDR3 is CASNTGVPDTQYF. The DNA read from the CDR3 is TGTGCCAGCAACACCGGGGTTCCAGATACG.

This clone was seen at least ten times. Read data end 3 residues before the CDR3 end; the end is taken from the germline J gene. The chain has TRBV20-1 and TRBJ2-5; TRBD1 is a possible D gene (5 bases). CDR1 is DFQATT and CDR2 is SNEGSKA in the germline V gene (reference sequence). V lost 4 bases, J lost 0 bases, and 18 bases lay in between. The CDR3 runs to 16 residues. CDR3 amino acids: CSATHPKGVYQETQYF. The DNA read from the CDR3 is TGCAGTGCTACTCACCCTAAAGGGGTTTACCAAGAGACC.

This clone was found many times. The CDR3 is cut off 3 residues early in the read; its end comes from the germline J gene. The rearrangement joins TRBV6-1 to TRBJ2-2; maybe TRBD1 (6 bases). V lost 7 bases, J lost 1 base, and 10 bases lay in between. The CDR3 runs 14 residues. Germline loops: CDR1 MNHNS, CDR2 SASEGT. CDR3 bases read: TGTGCCAGCATTGACAGGAAGAACACCGGGGAG. Protein: CASIDRKNTGE. The complete CDR3 protein is CASIDRKNTGELFF.

In regard to this clone: The observed sequence ends 3 residues before the CDR3 terminus, with the missing tail filled in from the germline J gene. The chain employs TRBV7-3 and TRBJ2-7; 8 bases align to TRBD2. The CDR3 sequence is 14 residues long. With 5 bases clipped from V and 2 bases from J, the junction kept 5 bases outside the gene matches. Germline-derived CDR1 and CDR2 are SGHTA and FQGTGA. The sequenced part of the CDR3 DNA is TGTGCCAGCAGCCCCAGCGGGAGCCCCTACGAG. Protein product: CASSPSGSPYE. The whole CDR3 reads CASSPSGSPYEQYF.

In its sample, this clone was seen many times. The read gets to within 3 residues of the CDR3 end, and the germline J gene fills in the rest. V gene TRBV5-6 combines with J gene TRBJ1-6; 8 bases fit TRBD1. The CDR3 is made up of 14 amino acids. Trimming at V came to 2 bases and at J to 7 bases, leaving 2 bases not matched to a gene. The germline V gene encodes CDR1 SGHDT and CDR2 YYEEEE. CDR3 bases read: TGTGCCAGCAGCTTCGGACAGGGAAATTCACCC. Its translation: CASSFGQGNSP. The whole CDR3 sequence is CASSFGQGNSPLHF.

This clone was seen at least ten times. The sequenced fragment ends 3 residues before the CDR3 boundary, so the rest is inferred from the germline J gene. The rearrangement joins TRBV12-5 to TRBJ1-2; D unclear. Trimming pared 9 bases from V and 6 bases from J, leaving 14 bases between. The CDR3 length is 12 residues. Germline CDR1 reads LGHNT; CDR2 reads FRNRAP. The CDR3 loop is CASHGSGDGYTF. The part of the CDR3 DNA that was read is TGTGCTAGCCACGGCTCGGGTGATGGC.

This clone was seen ten or more times. The CDR3 end is not reached by the read, which stops 3 residues before it; the germline J gene fills it in. The V and J genes are TRBV15 and TRBJ2-2; D perhaps matches TRBD1 (6 bases). V was trimmed by 3 bases and J by 5 bases, leaving 13 bases between them. From germline, CDR1 is LNHNV and CDR2 YYDKDF (reference sequence). The length of the CDR3 is 15 residues. This chain's CDR3 is CATSSRKQGTGELFF. Incomplete CDR3 DNA: TGTGCCACCAGCAGCCGAAAACAGGGAACCGGGGAG.